The 24 T cell receptor beta chains in this list originate from one sample, sequenced in a study of shared T cell receptors in the human thymus. Using immunoSEQ multiplex PCR, the repertoire was profiled, and TCRdb retains in-frame clones only, with some absent. This sample has under 850,000 clones, with roughly 90% found just once. In addition, the sample was reused for a study of human thymus T cells.

The specimen sequenced was thymocytes. Receptors originate from a boy less than two years old with a congenital heart defect.

The chain is built from TRBV2 and TRBJ2-5; 8 nucleotides agree with TRBD1. The J call may be in error: the DNA end matches TRBJ2-7 better. The CDR3 is 14 amino acids. The germline CDR1 and CDR2 sequences are SNHLY and FYNNEI. The chain's CDR3 is CASRQGGFTYEQYF. For the CDR3, the DNA is TGTGCCAGCAGACAGGGGGGCTTCACCTACGAGCAGTACTTC.

V usage is TRBV7-8 and J usage is TRBJ2-5, with D perhaps matching TRBD2 (5 bases). Trimming stripped 5 bases from V and 5 bases from J, with 15 bases between. The CDR3 consists of 14 residues. Germline lookup yields CDR1 SGHVS and CDR2 FQNEAQ. CDR3 DNA: TGTGCCAGCAGCCGCGATCCGAGAGGGGAGACCCAGTACTTC. Its translation: CASSRDPRGETQYF.

The gene calls are TRBV7-9 and TRBJ1-4; 9 bases map to TRBD1. CDR3 length equals 16 residues. The ends lost 2 bases at V and 3 bases at J; junction bases unmatched: 4. CDR1 SEHNR and CDR2 FQNEAQ come from the germline V gene (reference sequence). The CDR3 DNA is TGTGCCAGCAGCTTAAGGACAGGGGTCCCTAATGAAAAACTGTTTTTT. The encoded protein is CASSLRTGVPNEKLFF. The full variable domain, in which reference TRBV7-9 and TRBJ1-4 provide the parts outside the CDR3, is DTGVSQNPRHKITKRGQNVTFRCDPISEHNRLYWYRQTLGQGPEFLTYFQNEAQLEKSRLLSDRFSAERPKGSFSTLEIQRTEQGDSAMYLCASSLRTGVPNEKLFFGSGTQLSVL.

This rearrangement joins TRBV30 to TRBJ2-7, with TRBD2 identical over 8 bases. Per the germline V gene, CDR1 is GTSNPN and CDR2 is SVGIG (reference sequence). The CDR3 sequence is 16 residues long. V was clipped by 3 bases and J by 0 bases; unmatched bases: 10. This chain's CDR3 is CAWRRPLAGSSYEQYF. CDR3 bases: TGTGCCTGGAGACGTCCCCTAGCGGGCAGCTCCTACGAGCAGTACTTC.

The V call is TRBV5-6, the J call TRBJ2-5; D perhaps matches TRBD1 (6 bases). There are 16 residues in the CDR3. The V end was cut by 1 base, the J end by 5 bases, with 18 bases between. CDR1 and CDR2 (germline): SGHDT, YYEEEE. CDR3 residues: CASSLFFGWGPETQYF. DNA for the CDR3: TGTGCCAGCAGCTTGTTTTTCGGATGGGGGCCGGAGACCCAGTACTTC.

The CDR3 coding sequence is TGCGCCAGCAGCGGAATCCGACAGGGGAGGACAAGCACAGATACGCAGTATTTT. Translation gives CASSGIRQGRTSTDTQYF. V and J are TRBV10-1 and TRBJ2-3; 8 bases map to TRBD1. CDR3 length equals 18 residues. The germline V gene encodes CDR1 WNHNN and CDR2 SYGVQD (reference sequence). Unmatched junction bases numbered 14, after V lost 6 bases and J lost 0 bases.

The chain combines TRBV30 with TRBJ1-1, with TRBD1 as a possible D gene (6 bases). Germline V gene sequence: CDR1 GTSNPN, CDR2 SVGIG (reference sequence). V was pared by 1 base and J by 6 bases, with 9 bases between. The CDR3 contains 12 residues. CDR3 loop: CAWSARGPEAFF. The CDR3 DNA follows: TGTGCCTGGAGTGCCAGGGGTCCTGAAGCTTTCTTT.

The chain recombines TRBV11-2 with TRBJ2-2; 9 bases are shared with TRBD1. The V gene end was trimmed by 8 bases and the J gene end by 3 bases; junction bases not matched to a gene: 19. There are 19 residues in the CDR3. The germline V gene has CDR1 SGHAT and CDR2 FQNNGV. For the CDR3, the DNA is TGTGCCAGCGCATTATCTCTTACCCGGGACAGGGTCGACACCGGGGAGCTGTTTTTT. Protein sequence: CASALSLTRDRVDTGELFF.

The chain recombines TRBV11-2 with TRBJ2-1; 12 nucleotides align to TRBD2. Trimming cost V 3 bases and J 7 bases; bases outside gene matches: 10. This CDR3 is 17 amino acids long. The germline gives CDR1 SGHAT, CDR2 FQNNGV. DNA for the CDR3: TGTGCCAGCAGCTTCGAGGCTAGCGGGAGGGCTCGGAATGAGCAGTTCTTC. Its protein is CASSFEASGRARNEQFF.

The chain links TRBV27 to TRBJ2-7; D perhaps matches TRBD2 (6 bases). V was shortened by 4 bases and J by 2 bases, with 12 bases between the two germline ends. This CDR3 has 14 residues. CDR1 and CDR2 (germline): MNHEY, SMNVEV (reference sequence). CDR3 sequence reads: CASSSRLVPYEQYF. CDR3 bases: TGTGCCAGCAGTTCCCGACTAGTTCCCTACGAGCAGTACTTC.

This chain links TRBV21-1 with TRBJ2-7; the D call of TRBD2 is as the table states it, not checked on the DNA. TRBV21-1 has pseudogene status. The CDR3 covers 13 residues. The DNA for the CDR3 is TGTGCCAGCAGCTTGGACTTATCCTACGAGCAGTACTTC. It is translated as CASSLDLSYEQYF.

The chain carries TRBV18 and TRBJ2-5; 10 bases are shared with TRBD2. Germline V gene sequence: CDR1 KGHSH, CDR2 LQKENI. The V segment lost 0 bases and the J segment 2 bases; nucleotides outside the gene matches: 6. This CDR3 contains 17 residues. CDR3 nucleotide sequence: TGTGCCAGCTCACCACCGGGACCGGGACTAGCGCAAGAGACCCAGTACTTC. Its translation: CASSPPGPGLAQETQYF.

The CDR3 sequence is CAWRFRSSGDQETQYF. CDR3 in DNA: TGTGCCTGGAGGTTTAGGTCTAGCGGGGACCAAGAGACCCAGTACTTC. The chain combines TRBV30 with TRBJ2-5; 9 positions match TRBD2. The CDR3 runs 16 residues. After removal of 3 bases from V and 0 bases from J, the junction contained 8 bases not matched to a gene. Looked up from germline, CDR1 is GTSNPN and CDR2 is SVGIG (reference sequence).

The chain employs TRBV7-8 and TRBJ1-5, with D perhaps TRBD1 (5 bases). Germline CDR1 reads SGHVS; CDR2 reads FQNEAQ. Between the trimmed V and J ends, which lost 2 bases and 4 bases, there was a span of 12 bases. The CDR3 contains 15 residues. CDR3 sequence: CASSLFQGGNQPQHF. CDR3 DNA: TGTGCCAGCAGCTTATTCCAGGGCGGAAATCAGCCCCAGCATTTT.

This chain links TRBV5-4 with TRBJ2-7; 9 nucleotides align to TRBD2. CDR3 size: 14 residues. With 0 bases clipped from V and 8 bases from J, the junction kept 6 bases outside the gene matches. CDR1 and CDR2 (germline): SGHNT, YYREEE (reference sequence). CDR3 loop: CASSLDLAGMKQYF. CDR3 DNA sequence: TGTGCCAGCAGCTTGGATCTAGCGGGAATGAAGCAGTACTTC.

The V and J genes are TRBV28 and TRBJ1-3; D call uncertain. V lost 9 bases and J lost 2, with 11 bases in between. CDR1 is MDHEN, CDR2 SYDVKM, per germline. CDR3 length equals 13 residues. The CDR3 nucleotides are TGTGCCAGTAAGCCCCTCACTGGAAACACCATATATTTT. Protein sequence: CASKPLTGNTIYF.

The V call is TRBV6-5, the J call TRBJ2-3; TRBD1 matches 10 bases. V shed 6 bases, J shed 3 bases, and the junction held 6 bases outside the gene matches. This CDR3 region has 15 residues. CDR1 is MNHEY, CDR2 SVGAGI, per germline. The CDR3 region has the DNA TGTGCCAGCAGATCGGGGACAGGGGAGACAGATACGCAGTATTTT. The encoded protein is CASRSGTGETDTQYF.

J is TRBJ1-5 and V is TRBV5-4; 9 bases align to TRBD1. The CDR3 has 13 residues. Losses at the gene ends were 4 bases for V and 7 bases for J; bases not matched to a gene: 3. Germline loops: CDR1 SGHNT, CDR2 YYREEE (reference sequence). CDR3 region: CASSQDRGQPQHF. The CDR3 nucleotides are TGTGCCAGCAGCCAGGACAGGGGCCAGCCCCAGCATTTT.

The V gene is TRBV29-1, the J gene TRBJ2-2; perhaps TRBD2 as D (6 bases). Trimming removed 4 bases at V and 6 bases at J, with 9 bases between. The V gene's germline CDR1 is SQVTM and CDR2 ANQGSEA. This CDR3 has 12 amino acids. The CDR3 DNA reads TGCAGCGTTGGGGACTGGGCCGGGGAGCTGTTTTTT. Its protein product is CSVGDWAGELFF.

The V call is TRBV7-9, the J call TRBJ2-7; 8 nucleotides align to TRBD2. With 5 bases clipped from V and 2 bases from J, the junction kept 5 bases outside the gene matches. Germline V gene sequence: CDR1 SEHNR, CDR2 FQNEAQ (reference sequence). This CDR3 has 14 amino acids. The CDR3 DNA sequence: TGTGCCAGCAGCAAAGGACTAGCCCCCTACGAGCAGTACTTC. Residues: CASSKGLAPYEQYF. The full variable domain, completed using reference TRBV7-9 and TRBJ2-7, is DTGVSQNPRHKITKRGQNVTFRCDPISEHNRLYWYRQTLGQGPEFLTYFQNEAQLEKSRLLSDRFSAERPKGSFSTLEIQRTEQGDSAMYLCASSKGLAPYEQYFGPGTRLTVT.

The rearrangement uses TRBV30 and TRBJ1-2; 7 nucleotides line up with TRBD1. CDR3 length: 13 amino acids. V trimming: 6 bases; J trimming: 0 bases; junction bases outside the gene matches: 4. The germline V gene encodes CDR1 GTSNPN and CDR2 SVGIG (reference sequence). The CDR3 spells CACWDSANYGYTF. In nucleotides, the CDR3 is TGTGCCTGCTGGGACAGCGCTAACTATGGCTACACCTTC.

The V call is TRBV5-1, the J call TRBJ2-1; D not resolved. Trimming removed 0 bases from V and 5 bases from J, with 9 bases in between. This CDR3 has 14 residues. The germline CDR1 and CDR2 sequences are SGHRS and YFSETQ. This CDR3 is CASSLEWAHNEQFF. The CDR3 coding sequence is TGCGCCAGCAGCTTGGAGTGGGCCCACAATGAGCAGTTCTTC. The entire variable domain, with the rest obtained from reference TRBV5-1 and TRBJ2-1, is as follows: KAGVTQTPRYLIKTRGQQVTLSCSPISGHRSVSWYQQTPGQGLQFLFEYFSETQRNKGNFPGRFSGRQFSNSRSEMNVSTLELGDSALYLCASSLEWAHNEQFFGPGTRLTVL.

The chain employs TRBV27 and TRBJ2-5; D not certain. Germline CDR1 is MNHEY and CDR2 is SMNVEV (reference sequence). Trimming cost V 6 bases and J 5 bases, with 13 bases left between them. The CDR3 is 13 residues long. In DNA, the CDR3 is TGTGCCAGCAGAAGAAGCCCAAGCGAGACCCAGTACTTC. Translating gives CASRRSPSETQYF.

The chain joins TRBV12-5 to TRBJ1-1, with a tentative D call TRBD1 (6 bases). Trimming stripped 6 bases from V and 1 base from J, with 9 bases between. Germline V CDR1 and CDR2: LGHNT, FRNRAP. The CDR3 contains 13 residues. The CDR3 nucleotides read TGTGCTAGTGGCATACAGGGGAACACTGAAGCTTTCTTT. Its protein is CASGIQGNTEAFF.